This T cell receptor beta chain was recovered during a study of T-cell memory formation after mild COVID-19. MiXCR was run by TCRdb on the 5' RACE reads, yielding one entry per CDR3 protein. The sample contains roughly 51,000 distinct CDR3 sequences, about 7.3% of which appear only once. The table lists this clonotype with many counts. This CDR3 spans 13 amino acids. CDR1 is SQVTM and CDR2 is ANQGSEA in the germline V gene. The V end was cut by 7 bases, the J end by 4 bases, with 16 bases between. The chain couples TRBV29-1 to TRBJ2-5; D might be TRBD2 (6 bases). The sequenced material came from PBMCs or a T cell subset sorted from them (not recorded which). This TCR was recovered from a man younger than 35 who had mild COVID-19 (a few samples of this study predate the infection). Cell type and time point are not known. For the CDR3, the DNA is TGCAGCGCGACCTCCGCGGGAAGAGAGACCCAGTACTTC. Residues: CSATSAGRETQYF.